This passage covers 25 T cell receptor beta chains from one sample sequenced in a study of OX40 agonist ivuxolimab in advanced cancers. The method behind the library was the immunoSEQ multiplex PCR assay. This is the immuneACCESS table as TCRdb keeps it, with only in-frame sequences that have V and J called. A part of the clones is gone; compared with another copy, unresolved V genes explain less than half, and the rest is unexplained. The table for this sample lists tens of thousands of clones; around 86% of them were counted only once. Around 0.31% of the sample belongs to the ten largest clones. The specimen comprised CD4+ or CD8+ T cells sorted from blood, sampled in a trial of the OX40 agonist ivuxolimab. The source of these receptors is an adult with an advanced solid tumor such as melanoma, head and neck, liver or kidney cancer.

This chain links TRBV6-6 with TRBJ1-5; tentatively, D is TRBD1 (6 bases). CDR3 length: 14 residues. V lost 2 bases, J lost 6 bases, and 11 bases lay in between. Germline CDR1 reads MNHNY; CDR2 reads SVGAGI (reference sequence). CDR3 in amino acids: CASSYATGTQPQHF. CDR3 nucleotide sequence: TGTGCCAGCAGTTACGCCACAGGGACTCAGCCCCAGCATTTT.

The chain has TRBV30 and TRBJ1-5; a possible D gene is TRBD1 (5 bases). This CDR3 has 13 amino acids. CDR1 GTSNPN and CDR2 SVGIG come from the germline V gene (reference sequence). Between the trimmed V and J ends, which lost 3 bases and 10 bases, there was a span of 16 bases. The CDR3 region has the DNA TGTGCCTGGAGAGTAGGGGTTAAAGGTCCCCAGCATTTT. Its translation is CAWRVGVKGPQHF.

About this clone: This specimen includes other DNA sequences encoding the same CDR3. The chain couples TRBV2 to TRBJ2-7, with no clear D. CDR3 size: 11 residues. Germline-derived CDR1 and CDR2 are SNHLY and FYNNEI. Trimming shortened V by 3 bases and J by 4 bases, and 4 bases separated the two germline ends. CDR3 region: CASSETYEQYF. In DNA form, the CDR3 reads TGTGCCAGCAGTGAGACTTACGAGCAGTACTTC.

The chain is built from TRBV19 and TRBJ1-2; 8 bases map to TRBD1. The CDR3 spans 13 residues. V lost 2 bases, J lost 10 bases, and 6 bases stayed unmatched. The germline V gene encodes CDR1 LNHDA and CDR2 SQIVND (reference sequence). The CDR3 here is CASSIQGANVYTF. The CDR3 nucleotides read TGTGCCAGTAGTATACAGGGGGCAAATGTCTACACCTTC.

V gene TRBV30 combines with J gene TRBJ1-6; 7 bases line up with TRBD1. This CDR3 contains 13 residues. Unmatched junction bases numbered 6, after V lost 1 base and J lost 12 bases. Germline CDR1 is GTSNPN and CDR2 is SVGIG (reference sequence). This chain's CDR3 is CAWSEGTVIPLHF. Written as DNA, the CDR3 is TGTGCCTGGAGTGAAGGGACAGTCATACCCCTCCACTTT.

V gene TRBV11-2 combines with J gene TRBJ2-6, with TRBD2 as a possible D gene (6 bases). The CDR3 covers 15 residues. Between the trimmed V and J ends, which lost 5 bases and 0 bases, there was a span of 8 bases. Germline V gene data show CDR1 as SGHAT and CDR2 as FQNNGV. In DNA form, the CDR3 reads TGTGCCAGCAGCCGGGGGATCTCTGGGGCCAACGTCCTGACTTTC. It codes for CASSRGISGANVLTF.

The chain has TRBV11-2 and TRBJ1-2; D remains unclear. Germline assignment: CDR1 SGHAT and CDR2 FQNNGV. This CDR3 is built from 15 residues. The germline V and J ends were trimmed by 0 bases and 8 bases, with 16 bases remaining between them. In nucleotides, the CDR3 is TGTGCCAGCAGCTTAGATCGAACAGTCGGTTGGGGCTACACCTTC. It specifies CASSLDRTVGWGYTF.

The genes are TRBV6-5 and TRBJ1-1, with no clear D. Germline V gives CDR1 MNHEY, CDR2 SVGAGI. This CDR3 has 13 amino acids. V was clipped by 6 bases and J by 2 bases, with 10 bases between them. In nucleotides, the CDR3 is TGTGCCAGCAGGGGGAACCTAAACACTGAAGCTTTCTTT. Residues: CASRGNLNTEAFF.

The J gene is TRBJ2-1, the V gene TRBV11-3, with a weak D call TRBD2 (6 bases). V lost 4 bases to trimming and J lost 8 bases, with 12 bases between them. This CDR3 is built from 13 residues. CDR1 and CDR2 (germline): SGHNT, YENEEA. The CDR3 sequence: CASSSGGAYEQFF. The DNA of the CDR3 is TGTGCCAGCAGCTCCGGAGGGGCCTATGAGCAGTTCTTC.

V gene TRBV27 combines with J gene TRBJ1-1; 12 bases are a match to TRBD1. The germline gives CDR1 MNHEY, CDR2 SMNVEV (reference sequence). The CDR3 is 16 amino acids. J lost 4 bases, V lost 0 bases, and 3 bases had no gene match. The CDR3 DNA reads TGTGCCAGCAGTTTATCGGGGACAGGGGGCTTCACTGAAGCTTTCTTT. Translation gives CASSLSGTGGFTEAFF.

The V and J genes are TRBV5-1 and TRBJ2-1; 13 bases align to TRBD2. Germline V gene lookup returns CDR1 SGHRS and CDR2 YFSETQ. V lost 4 bases and J lost 2; bases outside the gene matches: 3. This CDR3 contains 16 residues. The CDR3: CASSPGTSGAYNEQFF. CDR3 bases: TGCGCCAGCAGCCCGGGGACTAGCGGGGCCTACAATGAGCAGTTCTTC. Full variable domain (outside the CDR3, taken from reference TRBV5-1 and TRBJ2-1): KAGVTQTPRYLIKTRGQQVTLSCSPISGHRSVSWYQQTPGQGLQFLFEYFSETQRNKGNFPGRFSGRQFSNSRSEMNVSTLELGDSALYLCASSPGTSGAYNEQFFGPGTRLTVL.

The rearrangement links TRBV6-6 to TRBJ1-1; D unresolved. The CDR3 covers 12 residues. In germline, CDR1 is MNHNY, CDR2 SVGAGI (reference sequence). V was clipped by 8 bases and J by 3 bases, with 10 bases between them. Here the CDR3 DNA reads TGTGCCAGCGTCCGGACGGACACTGAAGCTTTCTTT. Protein product: CASVRTDTEAFF.

This clone has only one observation. V and J are TRBV10-2 and TRBJ1-3, with D tentatively TRBD1 (5 bases). This CDR3 is 17 amino acids long. The ends were cut back, 4 bases at V and 0 bases at J, with 16 bases in the middle. CDR1 and CDR2 from the germline V gene are WSHSY and SAAADI. CDR3 protein: CASSAGFGDRSGNTIYF. CDR3 sequence (DNA): TGCGCCAGCAGTGCCGGGTTCGGGGACCGCTCTGGAAACACCATATATTTT.

This chain uses TRBV5-1 with TRBJ2-3; 7 bases match TRBD1. The V gene's germline CDR1 is SGHRS and CDR2 YFSETQ. CDR3 size: 14 residues. V was pared by 4 bases and J by 2 bases, with 4 bases of the junction left unmatched. CDR3 amino acids: CASSIQGYTDTQYF. The CDR3 DNA reads TGCGCCAGCAGCATACAGGGGTACACAGATACGCAGTATTTT.

The V and J genes are TRBV30 and TRBJ1-1; D gene uncertain. The CDR3 is 12 residues long. Trimming removed 1 base at V and 5 bases at J, with 8 bases between. The germline CDR1 and CDR2 sequences are GTSNPN and SVGIG (reference sequence). CDR3 residues: CAWSEGWTEAFF. The CDR3 DNA sequence: TGTGCCTGGAGTGAGGGATGGACTGAAGCTTTCTTT. Supplemented by reference TRBV30 and TRBJ1-1, the full variable domain reads SQTIHQWPATLVQPVGSPLSLECTVEGTSNPNLYWYRQAAGRGLQLLFYSVGIGQISSEVPQNLSASRPQDRQFILSSKKLLLSDSGFYLCAWSEGWTEAFFGQGTRLTVV.

The chain links TRBV28 to TRBJ1-2; D remains unclear. CDR1 and CDR2 (germline): MDHEN, SYDVKM. The CDR3 length is 12 residues. V lost 1 base, J lost 3 bases, and 3 bases lay in between. CDR3 DNA sequence: TGTGCCAGCAGTTTATACGACTATGGCTACACCTTC. This codes for CASSLYDYGYTF.

The chain carries TRBV5-1 and TRBJ1-4, with D unresolved. This CDR3 comprises 14 residues. Germline V gene data show CDR1 as SGHRS and CDR2 as YFSETQ. V was trimmed by 0 bases and J by 5 bases, leaving 8 bases between them. CDR3 sequence: CASSLEGTNEKLFF. CDR3 DNA sequence: TGCGCCAGCAGCTTGGAAGGTACCAATGAAAAACTGTTTTTT.

V usage is TRBV28 and J usage is TRBJ1-4, with D possibly TRBD1 on 5 matching bases. The CDR3 sequence is 14 residues long. The germline CDR1 and CDR2 sequences are MDHEN and SYDVKM. V was trimmed by 7 bases and J by 7 bases, leaving 16 bases between them. Here the CDR3 DNA reads TGTGCCAGCACCCTAACCGGGCAGGGTGAAAAACTGTTTTTT. This sequence encodes CASTLTGQGEKLFF.

The gene calls are TRBV7-2 and TRBJ1-5, with 8 nucleotides matching TRBD1. Trimming cost V 5 bases and J 4 bases; bases outside gene matches: 7. CDR1 and CDR2 from the germline V gene are SGHTA and FQGNSA. The CDR3 runs to 15 residues. CDR3 nucleotides: TGTGCCAGCAGCAACTGGACAGGGAGGAATCAGCCCCAGCATTTT. Translated: CASSNWTGRNQPQHF.

This chain uses TRBV28 with TRBJ1-1, with D hard to call. Trimming removed 3 bases from V and 11 bases from J, with 10 bases in between. The CDR3 runs 11 residues. Germline assignment: CDR1 MDHEN and CDR2 SYDVKM. The CDR3 nucleotides are TGTGCCAGCAGTTTGGGTGGATCTGCTTTCTTT. Encoded protein: CASSLGGSAFF.

The chain combines TRBV28 with TRBJ1-2; tentatively, D is TRBD1 (5 bases). The CDR3 consists of 16 residues. V gave up 5 bases and J gave up 0 bases, with 16 bases separating them. Germline CDR1 reads MDHEN; CDR2 reads SYDVKM. The CDR3 nucleotides read TGTGCCAGCAGTGCCGTTTTGGGGGTGTCTAACTATGGCTACACCTTC. Protein product: CASSAVLGVSNYGYTF.

This sequence joins TRBV7-2 and TRBJ2-4; D is uncertain. Trimming cost V 3 bases and J 6 bases, with 9 bases left between them. CDR1 and CDR2 from the germline V gene are SGHTA and FQGNSA. The CDR3 covers 13 residues. CDR3 loop: CASSFLMGNIQYF. The DNA of the CDR3 is TGTGCCAGCAGCTTCCTAATGGGAAACATTCAGTACTTC.

The chain combines TRBV5-4 with TRBJ2-4; D is uncertain. V was shortened by 0 bases and J by 5 bases, with 6 bases between the two germline ends. From germline, CDR1 is SGHNT and CDR2 YYREEE (reference sequence). The CDR3 totals 13 residues. The CDR3 region has the DNA TGTGCCAGCAGCTTGGGTACAGAAAACATTCAGTACTTC. Its protein product is CASSLGTENIQYF.

The chain carries TRBV6-1 and TRBJ2-1, with TRBD2 matching over 9 bases. Trimming removed 7 bases from V and 6 bases from J; junction bases left unmatched: 10. Germline V gene sequence: CDR1 MNHNS, CDR2 SASEGT. The CDR3 is 15 amino acids. Here the CDR3 DNA reads TGTGCCAGCACTCTACCGGGACTAGCTTCCAATGAGCAGTTCTTC. Encoded protein: CASTLPGLASNEQFF.

V is TRBV10-3 and J is TRBJ1-1, with a tentative D call TRBD1 (5 bases). Germline-derived CDR1 and CDR2 are ENHRY and SYGVKD. This CDR3 is built from 16 residues. The V gene lost 6 bases and the J gene lost 1 base, with 18 bases spanning the gap. The CDR3 region has the DNA TGTGCCATCAGAAGTGGCAGGGTAGAGTGGAACACTGAAGCTTTCTTT. Translated, it gives CAIRSGRVEWNTEAFF.